Below are 20 T cell receptor beta chains sequenced from a single sample in a study of T cell repertoires in cytomegalovirus infection. TCRdb re-analysed the reads in MiXCR, keeping a single row per CDR3 protein. The sample yields 630,000 or so distinct CDR3 sequences, roughly 26% seen once. The sample taken for sequencing was CD8+ T cells from PBMCs. The receptor source for this set is a human donor in good health (CMV status not recorded). Some clones in this sample may be carry-over from other donors' samples.

This clonotype was observed at least ten times. CDR3 sequence: CASSLGPGSNQPQHF. The CDR3 nucleotides read TGTGCCAGCAGTCTGGGGCCGGGGAGCAATCAGCCCCAGCATTTT. The rearrangement joins TRBV12-3 or TRBV12-4 to TRBJ1-5, with D perhaps TRBD1 (5 bases). The CDR3 loop spans 15 amino acids. Trimming cost V 5 bases and J 1 base, with 12 bases left between them.

This clonotype came up many times. The genes are TRBV12-3 or TRBV12-4 and TRBJ1-1, with D maybe TRBD1 (5 bases). The CDR3 runs to 13 residues. V was pared by 6 bases and J by 4 bases, with 12 bases between. For the CDR3, the DNA is TGTGCCAGCAGCGTCCAAGGGGTCACTGAAGCTTTCTTT. This gives the protein CASSVQGVTEAFF.

V usage is TRBV6-2 or TRBV6-3 and J usage is TRBJ2-7; D not certain. This CDR3 has 12 residues. Germline V gene sequence: CDR1 MNHEY, CDR2 SVGEGT. Deletions cut 4 bases from V and 7 bases from J, with 11 bases between. The CDR3 is CASSSHNREQYV. Here the CDR3 DNA reads TGTGCCAGCAGTTCCCATAACAGAGAGCAGTACGTC.

This clonotype was seen only a few times. CDR3 amino acids: CASRPGPDPYETQYF. CDR3 nucleotides: TGTGCCAGCAGGCCGGGGCCCGACCCCTACGAGACCCAGTACTTC. The V and J genes are TRBV27 and TRBJ2-5; either TRBD1 or TRBD2 may fit D (5 bases each). Germline V gene sequence: CDR1 MNHEY, CDR2 SMNVEV (reference sequence). Trimming removed 6 bases at V and 5 bases at J, with 19 bases between. The CDR3 has 15 amino acids.

This clonotype was seen a few times. The rearrangement uses TRBV7-2 and TRBJ2-4; 9 positions match TRBD2. The ends lost 6 bases at V and 2 bases at J; junction bases unmatched: 5. The germline gives CDR1 SGHTA, CDR2 FQGNSA. The CDR3 sequence is 15 residues long. The CDR3 DNA sequence: TGTGCCAGCAGAGCGAGCGGGGGGCCCAAAAACATTCAGTACTTC. It is translated as CASRASGGPKNIQYF.

The chain couples TRBV12-3 or TRBV12-4 to TRBJ2-7; D gene ambiguous. The CDR3 runs to 14 residues. Trimming took off 5 bases at V and 2 bases at J, with 13 bases between the two ends. In nucleotides, the CDR3 is TGTGCCAGCAGTCGCGGAGAGGCCCCCTACGAGCAGTACGTC. Translating gives CASSRGEAPYEQYV.

The chain is built from TRBV19 and TRBJ1-6; TRBD1 matches at 7 bases. The length of the CDR3 is 15 residues. V lost 6 bases to trimming and J lost 6 bases; unmatched junction nucleotides: 8. Germline V gene data show CDR1 as LNHDA and CDR2 as SQIVND (reference sequence). The CDR3 nucleotides read TGTGCCAGTAGCCCTCTCGACAGGGCTAATTCACCCCTCCACTTT. Amino acids: CASSPLDRANSPLHF.

In this sample, this clonotype turned up a few times. The chain uses TRBV12-3 or TRBV12-4 and TRBJ2-1; D is possibly TRBD2 (6 bases). CDR3 length equals 12 residues. V dropped 7 bases and J dropped 9 bases, with 13 bases sitting between them. DNA of the CDR3: TGTGCCAGCAACCCTTGGGGAGGTGAGCAGTTCTTC. Its protein is CASNPWGGEQFF.

This rearrangement joins TRBV11-2 to TRBJ2-1, with TRBD1 as a possible D gene (6 bases). The CDR3 length is 16 residues. Germline CDR1 and CDR2: SGHAT and FQNNGV. V lost 1 base and J 3 bases, leaving 13 bases between the germline ends. This CDR3 is CASSLATGPYYNEQFF. The CDR3 nucleotides read TGTGCCAGCAGCTTAGCTACAGGGCCCTACTACAATGAGCAGTTCTTC.

The chain couples TRBV19 to TRBJ2-2, with 8 bases identical to TRBD2. Germline V lookup: CDR1 LNHDA, CDR2 SQIVND (reference sequence). After removal of 3 bases from V and 5 bases from J, the junction contained 14 bases not matched to a gene. The CDR3 sequence is 18 residues long. The CDR3 protein is CASSIDGSGGGRTGELFF. DNA of the CDR3: TGTGCCAGTAGTATTGATGGTTCGGGGGGGGGCCGTACCGGGGAGCTGTTTTTT.

The chain recombines TRBV20-1 with TRBJ2-2; D perhaps matches TRBD2 (6 bases). In germline, CDR1 is DFQATT, CDR2 SNEGSKA (reference sequence). V was shortened by 3 bases and J by 8 bases, with 19 bases between the two germline ends. The CDR3 extends over 15 amino acids. CDR3 DNA sequence: TGCAGTGCTAGCTCTCCGGGACTCGTAACTGGGGAGCTGTTTTTT. Translated, it gives CSASSPGLVTGELFF.

This clonotype was counted between two and nine times. This chain uses TRBV28 with TRBJ2-5, with TRBD1 as a possible D gene (6 bases). V was pared by 4 bases and J by 5 bases, with 26 bases between. The CDR3 sequence is 18 residues long. Per the germline V gene, CDR1 is MDHEN and CDR2 is SYDVKM. CDR3 sequence: CASSSSHLGRGMRETQYF. The CDR3 DNA is TGTGCCAGCAGTTCAAGCCACCTCGGAAGGGGGATGAGGGAGACCCAGTACTTC.

J is TRBJ1-1 and V is TRBV29-1; D gene unclear. There are 13 residues in the CDR3. In germline, CDR1 is SQVTM, CDR2 ANQGSEA. V dropped 1 base and J dropped 1 base, with 7 bases sitting between them. As DNA, the CDR3 is TGCAGCGTTGAAGTATCGGGGAACACTGAAGCTTTCTTT. Its translation is CSVEVSGNTEAFF.

This clonotype showed up many times. V is TRBV7-2 and J is TRBJ1-2; D call uncertain. The CDR3 is made up of 12 amino acids. The ends were cut back, 4 bases at V and 8 bases at J, with 11 bases in the middle. Germline V CDR1 and CDR2: SGHTA, FQGNSA. The CDR3 bases are TGTGCCAGCAGCTCCCTGTTTTGGGGCTACACCTTC. Translating gives CASSSLFWGYTF.

This clonotype showed up many times. The CDR3 nucleotides are TGTGCCAGCAGATCGCCGGGACTAGCAGCTCAAGAGACCCAGTACTTC. Its protein is CASRSPGLAAQETQYF. The genes are TRBV7-8 and TRBJ2-5, with 9 bases aligning to TRBD2. The CDR3 length is 16 residues. The germline V gene encodes CDR1 SGHVS and CDR2 FQNEAQ. J gave up 2 bases and V 6 bases, and 10 bases lay outside the gene matches.

This clonotype was found a few times. V usage is TRBV7-8 and J usage is TRBJ1-2, with D unresolved. V lost 5 bases and J lost 0, with 13 bases in between. There are 15 residues in the CDR3. Germline V CDR1 and CDR2: SGHVS, FQNEAQ. The CDR3 sequence is CASSGPGYTNYGYTF. The CDR3 DNA reads as TGTGCCAGCAGCGGGCCGGGGTATACTAACTATGGCTACACCTTC.

The rearrangement joins TRBV19 to TRBJ2-1; 7 bases fit TRBD1. Germline CDR1 is LNHDA and CDR2 is SQIVND (reference sequence). The trim removed 5 bases at V and 2 bases at J, leaving 15 bases unmatched. CDR3 size: 18 residues. CDR3 protein: CASSRRLIRGPPYNEQFF. CDR3 bases: TGTGCCAGTAGTCGACGACTGATAAGGGGGCCCCCCTACAATGAGCAGTTCTTC.

This clonotype occurred a few times. This sequence joins TRBV20-1 and TRBJ1-2, with D maybe TRBD1 (5 bases). CDR1 is DFQATT, CDR2 SNEGSKA, per germline (reference sequence). The CDR3 has 13 amino acids. Trimming cost V 1 base and J 8 bases, with 14 bases left between them. The CDR3 DNA reads TGCAGTGCTAGAGTGGGGGGTATATGGGGCTACACCTTC. Residues: CSARVGGIWGYTF.

The chain recombines TRBV5-1 with TRBJ2-2; 9 nucleotides line up with TRBD1. Unmatched junction bases numbered 8, after V lost 4 bases and J lost 4 bases. The length of the CDR3 is 16 residues. Germline V gene data show CDR1 as SGHRS and CDR2 as YFSETQ. The CDR3 coding sequence is TGCGCCAGCAGCCCCCGGGACAGGGATCCCACCGGGGAGCTGTTTTTT. Its translation: CASSPRDRDPTGELFF.

In its sample, this clonotype was seen a few times. The chain recombines TRBV6-5 with TRBJ2-5; D may be TRBD1 (6 bases). The ends were cut back, 2 bases at V and 2 bases at J, with 12 bases in the middle. Germline CDR1 and CDR2: MNHEY and SVGAGI. The CDR3 covers 15 residues. Here the CDR3 DNA reads TGTGCCAGCAGTTACGGCGGTACAGGGCAAGAGACCCAGTACTTC. The encoded protein is CASSYGGTGQETQYF.